This TCR beta chain came from a study of blood T cell repertoires in COVID-19. Germline V gene lookup returns CDR1 MNHEY and CDR2 SVGAGI. Trimming removed 7 bases from V and 0 bases from J, with 12 bases in between. There are 14 residues in the CDR3. Assay: immunoSEQ multiplex PCR; the TCRdb copy retains only in-frame clones and omits some. The repertoire consists of about 180,000 clones, with roughly 75% occurring once and the leading ten covering approximately 7%. This clone was found once. The chain uses TRBV6-5 and TRBJ1-1, with D perhaps TRBD1 (6 bases). This TCR was sampled from a man between 70 and 80 years old with active or convalescent COVID-19. Sequences were obtained from peripheral blood. The CDR3 region is CASKYTGMNTEAFF. CDR3 sequence (DNA): TGTGCCAGCAAATATACAGGGATGAACACTGAAGCTTTCTTT.